Included here is one T cell receptor (beta chain) sequence, with context. Its specificity is not known. V was pared by 0 bases and J by 4 bases, with 10 bases between. The CDR3 covers 14 residues. In germline, CDR1 is SGDLS, CDR2 YYNGEE. The data derive from a study of CD8 T cells in ankylosing spondylitis. Points from the study as a whole: A motif of fewer than ten highly homologous TCR beta variants was seen as apparently characteristic of ankylosing spondylitis blood. Disease-linked clones, CD8+, were relatively rare in peripheral blood. Clones linked to disease were reported to show significant enrichment in matched ankylosing spondylitis synovial fluid.

Generation of TCR beta libraries employed quantitative 5'-RACE incorporating molecular barcodes. Each CDR3 protein gets one entry after TCRdb re-called the 5' RACE reads with MiXCR. This table holds roughly 230,000 distinct CDR3 sequences, about 20% found once. This TCR derives from a male donor with ankylosing spondylitis or in good health (not recorded which). This chain joins TRBV9 and TRBJ1-2; D not resolved. The sample consisted of blood, either unsorted or a sorted T cell fraction (not recorded which). This chain's CDR3 is CASSVEPRTYGYTF. In nucleotides, the CDR3 is TGTGCCAGCAGCGTAGAACCCCGGACCTATGGCTACACCTTC.